Below, 23 T cell receptor delta chains from the same sample are listed, as sequenced in a study of gamma-delta T cells after stem cell transplantation. TCRdb reprocessed the RT-PCR reads through CATT. The data hold about 1,700 delta-chain clones, with over 12% observed a single time. Sequenced material: gamma-delta T cells. Every receptor here comes from a human donor. It is not recorded whose cells these are; they may come from a transplant donor.

This clone was found a few times. A much larger clone sits a single nucleotide away, making a read error possible. This sample also contains other DNA sequences that code for the same CDR3. The chain carries TRAV29/DV5 and TRDJ1; 9 bases fit TRDD3. From germline, CDR1 is NSMFDY and CDR2 ISSIKDK. The CDR3 contains 17 residues. The CDR3 region has the DNA TGTGCGGCAAGCGACCTCCGGCTGGGGGATTCGGACGATAAACTCATCTTT. Amino acid sequence: CAASDLRLGDSDDKLIF.

This clone ranks as hyperexpanded (1% or more). Other DNA sequences in this specimen translate into the identical CDR3. The chain employs TRDV2 and TRDJ1; D may be TRDD2 or TRDD3 (6 bases each). The CDR3 runs 20 residues. The V and J ends lost 1 base and 0 bases respectively, with 26 bases between them. Germline-derived CDR1 and CDR2 are GEAIGNYY and EKD. The CDR3 loop is CACDTPPPTLGMAYTDKLIF. The DNA of the CDR3 is TGTGCCTGTGACACTCCGCCTCCTACTCTGGGGATGGCCTACACCGATAAACTCATCTTT.

The table lists this clone with a few counts. It is likely a read error: a sequence one base away is far more abundant. J is TRDJ3 and V is TRDV2; the D gene is possibly TRDD3 (6 bases). The CDR3 contains 16 residues. Germline V lookup: CDR1 GEAIGNYY, CDR2 EKD. V shed 3 bases and J shed 0 bases, with 8 bases lying between them. CDR3 DNA: TGTGCCTGTGACTGGGGGGGCTCCTGGGACACCCGACAGATGTTTTTC. It translates to CACDWGGSWDTRQMFF.

Note on this clone: The amino acid sequence in TCRdb belongs to a much larger clone and departs from this DNA's translation at residue 15, likely a sequencing read error; the sequence shown is translated from the DNA. The V and J genes are TRAV29/DV5 and TRDJ1, with TRDD3 identical over 8 bases. CDR1 NSMFDY and CDR2 ISSIKDK come from the germline V gene. The CDR3 length is 17 residues. The CDR3 DNA is TGTGCAGCAAGGGGGATACCCTCCGATCCGTACACCGATAAACGCATCTTT. This codes for CAARGIPSDPYTDKRIF. Based on the CDR3 plus reference TRAV29/DV5 and TRDJ1, the full variable domain is DQQVKQNSPSLSVQEGRISILNCDYTNSMFDYFLWYKKYPAEGPTFLISISSIKDKNEDGRFTVFLNKSAKHLSLHIVPSQPGDSAVYFCAARGIPSDPYTDKRIFGKGTRVTVEP.

A remark on this clone: TCRdb shows a much larger clone's protein in place of this DNA's translation, and the two differ at residue 15, likely through a read error; the protein shown is translated from the DNA. The chain uses TRDV3 and TRDJ1; 13 nucleotides agree with TRDD3. The ends lost 3 bases at V and 3 bases at J; junction bases unmatched: 22. CDR1 and CDR2 (germline): TVYSNPD, GDNSRS (reference sequence). There are 20 residues in the CDR3. The CDR3 region is CAFHLPKYWGIRDYPDKLIF. CDR3 sequence (DNA): TGTGCCTTCCATCTTCCGAAGTACTGGGGGATACGGGATTACCCCGATAAACTCATCTTT.

This clone was recorded a few times. A junction end diverges from the germline sequence, so it may reflect a read error. The CDR3 here is CACDNSTGGYAISCDTRQMFF. CDR3 in DNA: TGTGCCTGTGACAACAGTACTGGGGGATACGCGATCTCCTGTGACACCCGACAGATGTTTTTC. V usage is TRDV2 and J usage is TRDJ3, with 13 bases that match TRDD3. Per the germline V gene, CDR1 is GEAIGNYY and CDR2 is EKD. The CDR3 runs to 21 residues.

For this clone: The protein that TCRdb holds for this DNA derives from a much larger clone and differs from the translated DNA at residue 11, which likely indicates a read error; the protein shown here is translated from the DNA. This sequence joins TRDV2 and TRDJ3, with 9 positions matching TRDD3. Germline V lookup: CDR1 GEAIGNYY, CDR2 EKD. This CDR3 has 18 amino acids. J lost 5 bases, V lost 4 bases, and 11 bases had no gene match. The CDR3 loop reads CACESVLGDARDTRQMFF. CDR3 nucleotide sequence: TGTGCCTGTGAATCCGTACTGGGGGACGCCCGGGACACCCGACAGATGTTTTTC.

Comment on this clone: The amino acid sequence in TCRdb belongs to a much larger clone and departs from this DNA's translation at residue 16, likely a sequencing read error; the sequence shown is translated from the DNA. The gene calls are TRDV2 and TRDJ3; 9 nucleotides match TRDD3. This CDR3 has 18 amino acids. Germline V CDR1 and CDR2: GEAIGNYY, EKD. CDR3 DNA sequence: TGTGCCTGTGAATCCGTACTGGGGGACGCCTGGGACACCCGACAGACGTTTTTC. As protein: CACESVLGDAWDTRQTFF.

Details on this clone: One base separates it from a far larger clone, so it is likely a read error. The sample has other DNA sequences that encode this CDR3 too. This chain uses TRDV1 with TRDJ1, with a weak D call TRDD3 (5 bases). Germline V gives CDR1 TSWWSYY, CDR2 QGS. The CDR3 spans 18 residues. For the CDR3, the DNA is TGTGCCCTTGGGGAACTAGCGGTATGCCCGCCTGGGACCGATAAACTCATCTTT. Translating gives CALGELAVCPPGTDKLIF.

This clone ranks as large. Other DNA variants within this sample encode the same CDR3. V is TRDV1 and J is TRDJ1; D ambiguous. The CDR3 has 15 amino acids. CDR1 and CDR2 from the germline V gene are TSWWSYY and QGS. V lost 4 bases and J lost 0, with 12 bases in between. The CDR3 sequence is CALGAASRYTDKLIF. The CDR3 DNA reads as TGTGCTCTTGGGGCAGCCTCCCGGTACACCGATAAACTCATCTTT.

Within the sample, this clone is large. The J gene is TRDJ1, the V gene TRDV3; 11 nucleotides match TRDD3. The germline CDR1 and CDR2 sequences are TVYSNPD and GDNSRS (reference sequence). The V and J ends lost 2 bases and 1 base, in that order; junction bases with no gene match: 15. This CDR3 has 18 amino acids. The CDR3 is CAFDKPVYWGITTDKLIF. The DNA of the CDR3 is TGTGCCTTTGATAAGCCTGTGTACTGGGGGATAACCACCGATAAACTCATCTTT. Full variable domain (missing parts from reference TRDV3 and TRDJ1): CDKVTQSSPDQTVASGSEVVLLCTYDTVYSNPDLFWYRIRPDYSFQFVFYGDNSRSEGADFTQGRFSVKHILTQKAFHLVISPVRTEDSATYYCAFDKPVYWGITTDKLIFGKGTRVTVEP.

In its sample, this clone is large. The same CDR3 arises from other DNA sequences in this sample as well. This chain joins TRDV1 and TRDJ1; 11 bases agree with TRDD3. Trimming removed 0 bases from V and 3 bases from J; junction bases left unmatched: 21. The germline gives CDR1 TSWWSYY, CDR2 QGS. The CDR3 covers 22 residues. As DNA, the CDR3 is TGTGCTCTTGGGGAACTATCCCCCCTACTACCTCTACTGGGGGATATCCCCGATAAACTCATCTTT. It is translated as CALGELSPLLPLLGDIPDKLIF.

The sample holds a few counts of this clone. A much larger clone differs from this one at a single base, so this may be a read error. The V and J genes are TRDV2 and TRDJ3, with 11 bases lining up with TRDD3. The germline V gene encodes CDR1 GEAIGNYY and CDR2 EKD. The CDR3 is 19 amino acids. Here the CDR3 DNA reads TGTGCCTGTGACACGACTGGGGGATATAGCTCCTGGGACACCCGACAGACGTTTTTC. Translation: CACDTTGGYSSWDTRQTFF.

A note on this clone: For this DNA, TCRdb reports the protein of a much larger clone, which diverges at residue 4, most likely from a read error; the protein presented here is translated directly from the DNA. The V call is TRDV2, the J call TRDJ2; TRDD3 matches 10 bases. The CDR3 runs 14 residues. The trim removed 5 bases at V and 5 bases at J, leaving 4 bases unmatched. Germline loops: CDR1 GEAIGNYY, CDR2 EKD. For the CDR3, the DNA is TGTGCCTGTGGCGTACTGGGGGATACAGCACAACTCTTCTTT. It translates to CACGVLGDTAQLFF.

In regard to this clone: Compared with germline, one end of the junction differs, possibly owing to a read error. This rearrangement joins TRDV2 to TRDJ3; D uncertain. The CDR3 runs 20 residues. Germline CDR1 and CDR2: GEAIGNYY and EKD. CDR3 region: CACDTVSGLHSSCDTRQMFF. The CDR3 DNA follows: TGTGCCTGTGACACCGTCTCGGGGCTACACAGCTCCTGTGACACCCGCCAGATGTTTTTC.

This clone was counted only a few times. A far larger clone is off by one base, so a read error is likely. The chain employs TRDV2 and TRDJ3, with 10 positions matching TRDD3. The CDR3 contains 23 residues. Germline CDR1 and CDR2: GEAIGNYY and EKD. CDR3 coding DNA: TGTGCCTGTGACACCGGAGCCCGGGGCGTTGGGGGATACCCCCCCTGGGACACCCGACAGACGTTTTTC. It encodes CACDTGARGVGGYPPWDTRQTFF.

This clone was seen a few times. A far more abundant clone sits one base away, making this likely a read error. The sample holds other DNA sequences that translate to the same CDR3. The J gene is TRDJ3, the V gene TRDV2, with 10 bases matching TRDD3. The V gene's germline CDR1 is GEAIGNYY and CDR2 EKD. The CDR3 consists of 23 residues. CDR3 sequence (DNA): TGTGCCTGTGACACCGGAGCCCGGGGCGTTGGGGGATACCCCCCCTGGGACACCCGACAGATGTTTTTT. It encodes CACDTGARGVGGYPPWDTRQMFF.

This clone was observed a few times. This DNA translates differently at residue 10 from the TCRdb protein, which is that of a much larger clone; a read error is likely, and the protein shown is the DNA's own translation. The V gene is TRDV2, the J gene TRDJ3; 9 bases match TRDD3. CDR3 length: 18 residues. Germline CDR1 GEAIGNYY, CDR2 EKD. Germline trimming cut 4 bases from V and 2 bases from J; bases unmatched to any gene: 8. In nucleotides, the CDR3 is TGTGCCTGTGAATCCGTACTGGGGGACACCTGGGACACCCGACAGATGTTTTTC. Residues: CACESVLGDTWDTRQMFF.

On this clone itself: Since a far larger clone is one base different, this is likely a read error. This sample also contains other DNA sequences that code for the same CDR3. The V gene is TRDV1, the J gene TRDJ1; 12 bases map to TRDD3. There are 22 residues in the CDR3. The V gene's germline CDR1 is TSWWSYY and CDR2 QGS. V shed 6 bases and J 1 base; nucleotides not matched to a gene: 24. DNA of the CDR3: TGTGCTCTTGGAGACCTCTCGGCGTCCTGGGGGATACGGATGATCCCCACCGATAAACTCATCTTT. Translating it yields CALGDLSASWGIRMIPTDKLIF.

Details on this clone: The amino acid sequence in TCRdb belongs to a much larger clone and departs from this DNA's translation at residue 19, likely a sequencing read error; the sequence shown is translated from the DNA. The chain recombines TRDV1 with TRDJ1, with 10 nucleotides matching TRDD3. The CDR3 sequence is 20 residues long. Germline V gene data show CDR1 as TSWWSYY and CDR2 as QGS. The CDR3 loop reads CALGIPPDVLGDLYTDKLTF. DNA for the CDR3: TGTGCTCTTGGGATTCCACCAGACGTACTGGGGGATCTTTACACCGATAAACTCACCTTT.

Of note for this clone: A much larger clone lies a single base off, so this may be a read error. This rearrangement joins TRDV1 to TRDJ1; 10 bases match TRDD3. Germline assignment: CDR1 TSWWSYY and CDR2 QGS. The CDR3 spans 22 residues. Trimming took 1 base from V and 0 from J; bases not matched to a gene: 20. Here the CDR3 DNA reads TGTGCTCTTGGGGAACGGCTTCCTTACTCTATGTGCTGGGGGATATACACCGATAAACTCATCTTT. It yields the protein CALGERLPYSMCWGIYTDKLIF.

This clone was detected a few times. A much larger clone lies a single base off, so this may be a read error. The V gene is TRDV2, the J gene TRDJ3, with 7 nucleotides matching TRDD3. Germline V lookup: CDR1 GEAIGNYY, CDR2 EKD. The CDR3 totals 21 residues. Losses at the gene ends were 0 bases for V and 0 bases for J; bases not matched to a gene: 13. CDR3: CACDTVVPGDASSWDTRQMFF. Here the CDR3 DNA reads TGTGCCTGTGACACCGTTGTACCGGGGGATGCGAGCTCCTGGGACACCCGACAGATGTTTTTC.

Within the sample, this clone is large. The chain links TRDV1 to TRDJ3; 12 nucleotides match TRDD3. The CDR3 covers 23 residues. The J segment lost 0 bases and the V segment lost 2 bases, leaving 14 bases of the junction unmatched. Germline lookup yields CDR1 TSWWSYY and CDR2 QGS. The CDR3 loop reads CALGEIVLGDTGGCSWDTRQMFF. The CDR3 DNA reads as TGTGCTCTTGGGGAAATAGTACTGGGGGATACAGGGGGCTGCTCCTGGGACACCCGACAGATGTTTTTC.